The next 31 T cell receptor beta chains were all read from a single sample in a study of blood T cell repertoires in COVID-19. The table came from immunoSEQ multiplex PCR; TCRdb's copy has only in-frame clones and leaves some out. The table records 150,000 to 180,000 clones, about 83% of them present only once. Sequences were obtained from peripheral blood. These receptors originate from a woman aged 55-69 years with COVID-19, enrolled during active disease.

The rearrangement uses TRBV18 and TRBJ2-1, with D perhaps TRBD1 (6 bases). CDR3 length equals 14 residues. In germline, CDR1 is KGHSH, CDR2 LQKENI. The V and J ends lost 4 bases and 3 bases respectively, with 10 bases between them. CDR3 protein: CASSQTGLYNEQFF. CDR3 DNA: TGTGCCAGCTCACAAACAGGGCTCTACAATGAGCAGTTCTTC.

This clone has more than one count but fewer than ten. CDR3 region: CASSPGEYSNQPQHF. The CDR3 region has the DNA TGTGCCAGCTCACCTGGGGAGTACAGCAATCAGCCCCAGCATTTT. The rearrangement uses TRBV18 and TRBJ1-5; D gene uncertain. This CDR3 has 15 amino acids. Germline-derived CDR1 and CDR2 are KGHSH and LQKENI. Trimming cost V 3 bases and J 1 base, with 10 bases left between them.

The chain combines TRBV7-2 with TRBJ1-5; D gene unclear. Between the trimmed V and J ends, which lost 4 bases and 6 bases, there was a span of 10 bases. The CDR3 loop spans 13 amino acids. Germline V gene data show CDR1 as SGHTA and CDR2 as FQGNSA. The CDR3 protein is CASSSSGIQPQHF. The CDR3 DNA sequence: TGTGCCAGCAGCTCTTCGGGGATTCAGCCCCAGCATTTT.

V and J are TRBV29-1 and TRBJ1-1; the D gene is possibly TRBD1 (5 bases). Germline CDR1 SQVTM, CDR2 ANQGSEA. Trimming took off 7 bases at V and 8 bases at J, with 14 bases between the two ends. The CDR3 is 11 residues long. CDR3 in DNA: TGCAGCGCACAAAGGGGAGGGGAAGCTTTCTTT. It yields the protein CSAQRGGEAFF.

The rearrangement uses TRBV3-1 (or the pseudogene TRBV3-2) and TRBJ2-1; 8 nucleotides line up with TRBD2. The CDR3 is 14 residues long. Germline V gene data show CDR1 as LGHDT and CDR2 as YNNKEL (reference sequence). Trimming removed 6 bases from V and 4 bases from J; junction bases left unmatched: 5. The CDR3 sequence: CASSPAGEYNEQFF. The CDR3 DNA is TGTGCCAGCAGTCCAGCGGGAGAATACAATGAGCAGTTCTTC.

The gene calls are TRBV7-2 and TRBJ2-5; weak D call: TRBD2 (7 bases). The germline CDR1 and CDR2 sequences are SGHTA and FQGNSA. The CDR3 contains 15 residues. Between the trimmed V and J ends, which lost 1 base and 1 base, there was a span of 10 bases. The CDR3 DNA is TGTGCCAGCAGCTTAGGACGGGGGGCCCAAGAGACCCAGTACTTC. Translating gives CASSLGRGAQETQYF.

This clone has a single count. V usage is TRBV9 and J usage is TRBJ1-4; possible D gene TRBD1, 5 bases. The CDR3 is made up of 14 amino acids. The ends were cut back, 3 bases at V and 10 bases at J, with 16 bases in the middle. Germline CDR1 reads SGDLS; CDR2 reads YYNGEE. The CDR3 here is CASSARTGTGKLFF. The CDR3 DNA sequence: TGTGCCAGCAGCGCGAGGACCGGGACTGGAAAACTGTTTTTT.

The chain employs TRBV25-1 and TRBJ1-3; TRBD1 aligns across 7 bases. Per the germline V gene, CDR1 is MGHDK and CDR2 is SYGVNS. The CDR3 covers 18 residues. V was clipped by 4 bases and J by 3 bases; unmatched bases: 15. In DNA form, the CDR3 reads TGTGCCAGCAGTGCCCCACCCGCCGGAACAGGGGTTGGAAACACCATATATTTT. Its translation is CASSAPPAGTGVGNTIYF.

The chain recombines TRBV10-1 with TRBJ1-1, with TRBD1 identical over 8 bases. Germline CDR1 reads WNHNN; CDR2 reads SYGVQD (reference sequence). The CDR3 loop spans 15 amino acids. The V gene end was trimmed by 2 bases and the J gene end by 1 base; junction bases not matched to a gene: 3. The CDR3 protein is CASSERQGTNTEAFF. The CDR3 DNA reads TGCGCCAGCAGTGAGCGACAGGGGACGAACACTGAAGCTTTCTTT.

This clone occurred once. J is TRBJ2-3 and V is TRBV3-1 (or the pseudogene TRBV3-2); D may be TRBD1 (6 bases). Per germline, CDR1 LGHDT and CDR2 YNNKEL (reference sequence). V shed 2 bases and J shed 7 bases, with 13 bases lying between them. The CDR3 covers 14 residues. CDR3 bases: TGTGCCAGCAGCCAAAATCGAGGGGGATATACGCAGTATTTT. Protein: CASSQNRGGYTQYF.

J is TRBJ2-2 and V is TRBV19, with a weak D call TRBD2 (6 bases). The V and J ends lost 2 bases and 4 bases respectively, with 17 bases between them. The CDR3 is made up of 17 amino acids. Germline loops: CDR1 LNHDA, CDR2 SQIVND (reference sequence). CDR3: CASSIIGGASSTGELFF. Here the CDR3 DNA reads TGTGCCAGTAGTATAATTGGCGGGGCGTCGAGCACCGGGGAGCTGTTTTTT.

The chain carries TRBV19 and TRBJ2-5; D is possibly TRBD2 (6 bases). The CDR3 totals 13 residues. Trimming took 4 bases from V and 2 from J, leaving 8 bases between them. Germline loops: CDR1 LNHDA, CDR2 SQIVND (reference sequence). The DNA of the CDR3 is TGTGCCAGTAGTACGGGACTTCAAGAGACCCAGTACTTC. Its protein product is CASSTGLQETQYF.

The chain is built from TRBV5-5 and TRBJ1-3; 9 bases agree with TRBD1. After removal of 4 bases from V and 5 bases from J, the junction contained 4 bases not matched to a gene. CDR1 is SGHKS, CDR2 YYEKEE, per germline (reference sequence). This CDR3 comprises 14 residues. The CDR3 sequence: CASSGTGGRNTIYF. The CDR3 DNA is TGTGCCAGCAGCGGTACAGGGGGCCGAAACACCATATATTTT.

This clone was detected only once. The J gene is TRBJ1-1, the V gene TRBV27; 8 nucleotides agree with TRBD1. Germline V gene data show CDR1 as MNHEY and CDR2 as SMNVEV (reference sequence). The CDR3 spans 16 residues. V shed 5 bases, J shed 3 bases, and the junction held 11 bases outside the gene matches. For the CDR3, the DNA is TGTGCCAGCAGTCCCCCCCCTGGACAGGGATACACTGAAGCTTTCTTT. This sequence encodes CASSPPPGQGYTEAFF.

The chain carries TRBV7-9 and TRBJ1-1; D gene unclear. V was clipped by 1 base and J by 4 bases, with 7 bases between them. This CDR3 has 13 residues. From germline, CDR1 is SEHNR and CDR2 FQNEAQ (reference sequence). CDR3 protein: CASSLDSLTEAFF. The DNA for the CDR3 is TGTGCCAGCAGCTTAGACAGCCTCACTGAAGCTTTCTTT.

The rearrangement joins TRBV18 to TRBJ1-1; the match to TRBD1 covers 10 bases. CDR3 length: 17 residues. Losses at the gene ends were 6 bases for V and 0 bases for J; bases not matched to a gene: 10. Looked up from germline, CDR1 is KGHSH and CDR2 is LQKENI. CDR3 loop: CASSPAGTGVLNTEAFF. CDR3 bases: TGTGCCAGCTCCCCGGCGGGGACAGGGGTATTGAACACTGAAGCTTTCTTT.

CDR3 sequence reads: CASSFRTGVNYGYTF. The CDR3 DNA is TGTGCCAGCAGCTTTCGTACAGGGGTTAACTATGGCTACACCTTC. The genes are TRBV9 and TRBJ1-2; 7 positions agree with TRBD1. Germline V gene sequence: CDR1 SGDLS, CDR2 YYNGEE. After removal of 4 bases from V and 1 base from J, the junction contained 7 bases not matched to a gene. The CDR3 spans 15 residues.

The gene calls are TRBV19 and TRBJ2-7, with TRBD1 matching 9 bases. Losses at the gene ends were 5 bases for V and 0 bases for J; bases not matched to a gene: 5. The CDR3 is 15 amino acids. In germline, CDR1 is LNHDA, CDR2 SQIVND (reference sequence). Here the CDR3 DNA reads TGTGCCAGTAGTCCCCCGACAGGGGGCTCCTACGAGCAGTACTTC. This codes for CASSPPTGGSYEQYF.

V is TRBV6-1 and J is TRBJ1-2; the D is unclear. Germline CDR1 MNHNS, CDR2 SASEGT. Trimming pared 2 bases from V and 4 bases from J, leaving 11 bases between. This CDR3 is built from 14 residues. The CDR3 DNA reads as TGTGCCAGCAGTGAACAGCGAAGAAGCTATGGCTACACCTTC. It is translated as CASSEQRRSYGYTF.

The chain combines TRBV6-5 with TRBJ1-1; the D is unclear. V lost 3 bases and J lost 1, with 6 bases in between. CDR3 size: 13 residues. CDR1 is MNHEY, CDR2 SVGAGI, per germline. The CDR3 spells CASSYGRNTEAFF. CDR3 coding DNA: TGTGCCAGCAGTTATGGTAGGAACACTGAAGCTTTCTTT.

The chain joins TRBV3-1 (or the pseudogene TRBV3-2) to TRBJ1-5; TRBD1 is a possible D gene (5 bases). Germline-derived CDR1 and CDR2 are LGHDT and YNNKEL (reference sequence). Trimming removed 0 bases at V and 3 bases at J, with 12 bases between. The CDR3 is 16 amino acids. CDR3 DNA sequence: TGTGCCAGCAGCCAAGACCAACCCAGGGCCAATCAGCCCCAGCATTTT. This codes for CASSQDQPRANQPQHF.

The gene calls are TRBV5-6 and TRBJ1-4; the D is unclear. With 4 bases removed from V and 2 bases from J, the gap between germline ends came to 12 bases. Germline V lookup: CDR1 SGHDT, CDR2 YYEEEE. The CDR3 spans 15 residues. Here the CDR3 DNA reads TGTGCCAGCAGCCGGTCGTGGGAGACTAATGAAAAACTGTTTTTT. Its protein product is CASSRSWETNEKLFF.

This sequence joins TRBV6-5 and TRBJ1-2; D possibly corresponds to TRBD1 (6 bases). The V end lost 4 bases, the J end lost 4 bases, and 13 bases lay between the germline ends. Per the germline V gene, CDR1 is MNHEY and CDR2 is SVGAGI. This CDR3 contains 14 residues. The CDR3 loop is CASSLRQALYGYTF. The DNA for the CDR3 is TGTGCCAGCAGTTTGCGACAGGCTCTCTATGGCTACACCTTC.

V is TRBV6-5 and J is TRBJ1-1; TRBD1 matches at 10 bases. The CDR3 runs 15 residues. CDR1 MNHEY and CDR2 SVGAGI come from the germline V gene. Germline trimming cut 4 bases from V and 4 bases from J; bases unmatched to any gene: 6. The DNA for the CDR3 is TGTGCCAGCAGTTCTCGAGGACAGGGGGGCACTGAAGCTTTCTTT. Its translation: CASSSRGQGGTEAFF.

The CDR3 reads CASSKTSGSSYNEQFF. DNA of the CDR3: TGTGCCAGCTCCAAAACTAGCGGGAGCTCCTACAATGAGCAGTTCTTC. The chain joins TRBV25-1 to TRBJ2-1; 11 bases are a match to TRBD2. Germline CDR1 is MGHDK and CDR2 is SYGVNS. V shed 8 bases, J shed 0 bases, and the junction held 6 bases outside the gene matches. CDR3 length: 16 residues. Full variable domain (missing parts from reference TRBV25-1 and TRBJ2-1): EADIYQTPRYLVIGTGKKITLECSQTMGHDKMYWYQQDPGMELHLIHYSYGVNSTEKGDLSSESTVSRIRTEHFPLTLESARPSHTSQYLCASSKTSGSSYNEQFFGPGTRLTVL.

V and J are TRBV7-9 and TRBJ2-7; 8 nucleotides align to TRBD2. CDR1 is SEHNR and CDR2 is FQNEAQ in the germline V gene (reference sequence). With V trimmed by 7 bases and J by 4 bases, 15 bases remained unmatched. The CDR3 extends over 16 amino acids. The CDR3 spells CASNPGGFYVIYEQYV. For the CDR3, the DNA is TGTGCCAGCAACCCGGGAGGGTTTTACGTTATTTACGAGCAGTACGTC.

The chain uses TRBV5-4 and TRBJ1-1, with 7 bases fitting TRBD1. CDR1 is SGHNT, CDR2 YYREEE, per germline (reference sequence). This CDR3 has 12 residues. The junction had 6 bases not matched to a gene; V was cut back by 2 bases and J by 11 bases. The CDR3 reads CASSLRGGAAFF. The CDR3, as DNA: TGTGCCAGCAGCTTACGAGGGGGCGCCGCTTTCTTT.

J is TRBJ1-3 and V is TRBV7-6; 8 bases map to TRBD1. Germline-derived CDR1 and CDR2 are SGHVS and FNYEAQ. This CDR3 contains 15 residues. The V segment lost 6 bases and the J segment 3 bases; nucleotides outside the gene matches: 7. CDR3 region: CASRSTGEHGNTIYF. The CDR3 DNA reads as TGTGCCAGCAGGTCGACAGGGGAGCATGGAAACACCATATATTTT.

The gene calls are TRBV9 and TRBJ1-2; D is perhaps TRBD1 (6 bases). The CDR3 totals 14 residues. CDR1 SGDLS and CDR2 YYNGEE come from the germline V gene. Deletions cut 0 bases from V and 7 bases from J, with 13 bases between. CDR3 residues: CASSVAKLGAGYTF. The DNA of the CDR3 is TGTGCCAGCAGCGTAGCGAAACTGGGGGCTGGCTACACCTTC.

This chain joins TRBV9 and TRBJ2-3; D may be TRBD2 (6 bases). The germline V and J ends were trimmed by 0 bases and 3 bases, with 11 bases remaining between them. The CDR3 length is 15 residues. Germline CDR1 and CDR2: SGDLS and YYNGEE. The CDR3 DNA follows: TGTGCCAGCAGCGTAGGCGAAGGGACTACAGATACGCAGTATTTT. Translated, it gives CASSVGEGTTDTQYF. Complete variable domain (other parts from reference TRBV9 and TRBJ2-3): DSGVTQTPKHLITATGQRVTLRCSPRSGDLSVYWYQQSLDQGLQFLIQYYNGEERAKGNILERFSAQQFPDLHSELNLSSLELGDSALYFCASSVGEGTTDTQYFGPGTRLTVL.

The chain uses TRBV20-1 and TRBJ1-2; D ambiguous. The CDR3 totals 13 residues. V gave up 3 bases and J gave up 4 bases, with 12 bases separating them. The V gene's germline CDR1 is DFQATT and CDR2 SNEGSKA (reference sequence). The CDR3 spells CSASDTDFYGYTF. CDR3 nucleotides: TGCAGTGCTAGTGACACGGACTTCTATGGCTACACCTTC.